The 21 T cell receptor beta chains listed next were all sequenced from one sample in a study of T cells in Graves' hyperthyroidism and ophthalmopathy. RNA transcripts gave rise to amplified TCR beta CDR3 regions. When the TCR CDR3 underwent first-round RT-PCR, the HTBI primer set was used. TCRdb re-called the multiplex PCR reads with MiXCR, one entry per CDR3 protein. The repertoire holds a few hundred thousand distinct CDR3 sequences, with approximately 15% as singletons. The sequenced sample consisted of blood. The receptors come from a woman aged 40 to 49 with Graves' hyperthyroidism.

CDR3 sequence: CASSLEVASGSGSSYNEQFF. DNA for the CDR3: TGTGCCAGCAGCTTAGAAGTAGCTAGCGGGAGCGGGAGCTCCTACAATGAGCAGTTCTTC. The rearrangement uses TRBV11-3 and TRBJ2-1; 10 bases line up with TRBD2. Germline lookup yields CDR1 SGHNT and CDR2 YENEEA. The CDR3 loop spans 20 amino acids. V trimming: 0 bases; J trimming: 0 bases; junction bases outside the gene matches: 11.

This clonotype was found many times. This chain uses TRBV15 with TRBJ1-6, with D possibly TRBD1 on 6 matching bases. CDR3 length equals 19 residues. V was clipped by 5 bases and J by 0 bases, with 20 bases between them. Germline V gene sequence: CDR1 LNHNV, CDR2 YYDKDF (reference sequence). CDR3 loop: CATSPNEGQWDSYNSPLHF. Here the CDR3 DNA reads TGTGCCACCAGCCCCAACGAAGGACAGTGGGACTCCTATAATTCACCCCTCCACTTT.

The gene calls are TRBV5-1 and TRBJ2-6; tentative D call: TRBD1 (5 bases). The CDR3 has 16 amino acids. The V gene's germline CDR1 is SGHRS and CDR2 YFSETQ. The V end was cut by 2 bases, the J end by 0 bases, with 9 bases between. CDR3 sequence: CASSFTGNSGANVLTF. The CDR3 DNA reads TGCGCCAGCAGCTTCACAGGCAACTCTGGGGCCAACGTCCTGACTTTC.

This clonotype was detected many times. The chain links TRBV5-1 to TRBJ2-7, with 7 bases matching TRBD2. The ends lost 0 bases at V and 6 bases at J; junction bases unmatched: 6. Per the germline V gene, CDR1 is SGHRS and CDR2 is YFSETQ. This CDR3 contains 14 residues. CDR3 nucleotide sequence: TGCGCCAGCAGCTTGGTTGCGCGGGAGATCGAGCAGTACTTC. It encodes CASSLVAREIEQYF.

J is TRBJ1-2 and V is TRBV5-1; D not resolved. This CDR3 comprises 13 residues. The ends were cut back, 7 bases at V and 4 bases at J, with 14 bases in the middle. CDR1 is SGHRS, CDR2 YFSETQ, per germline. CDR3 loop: CASWAPGGYGYTF. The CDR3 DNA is TGCGCCAGCTGGGCCCCGGGAGGCTATGGCTACACCTTC.

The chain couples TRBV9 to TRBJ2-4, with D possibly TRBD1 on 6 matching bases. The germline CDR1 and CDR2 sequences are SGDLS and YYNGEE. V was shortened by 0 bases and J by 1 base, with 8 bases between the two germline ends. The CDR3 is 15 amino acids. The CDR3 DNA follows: TGTGCCAGCAGCGTAGGTCAGGGGGCCAAAAACATTCAGTACTTC. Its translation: CASSVGQGAKNIQYF.

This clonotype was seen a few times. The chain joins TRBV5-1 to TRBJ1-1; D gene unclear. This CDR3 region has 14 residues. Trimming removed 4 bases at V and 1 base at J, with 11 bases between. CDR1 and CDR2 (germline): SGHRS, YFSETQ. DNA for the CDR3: TGCGCCAGCAGCGCGCACGGGTCGAACACTGAAGCTTTCTTT. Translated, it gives CASSAHGSNTEAFF.

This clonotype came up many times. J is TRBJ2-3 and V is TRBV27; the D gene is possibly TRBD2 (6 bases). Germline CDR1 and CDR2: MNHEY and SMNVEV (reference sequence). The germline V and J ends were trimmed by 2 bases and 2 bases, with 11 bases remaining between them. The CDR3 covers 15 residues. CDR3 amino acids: CASSLIGGFTDTQYF. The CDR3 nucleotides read TGTGCCAGCAGTTTAATCGGGGGTTTCACAGATACGCAGTATTTT.

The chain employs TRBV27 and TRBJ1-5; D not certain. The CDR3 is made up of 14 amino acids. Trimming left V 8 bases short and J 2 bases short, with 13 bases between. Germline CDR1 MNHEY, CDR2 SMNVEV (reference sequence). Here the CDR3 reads CASAGRVGNQPQHF. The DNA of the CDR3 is TGTGCCAGCGCCGGGAGGGTCGGCAATCAGCCCCAGCATTTT.

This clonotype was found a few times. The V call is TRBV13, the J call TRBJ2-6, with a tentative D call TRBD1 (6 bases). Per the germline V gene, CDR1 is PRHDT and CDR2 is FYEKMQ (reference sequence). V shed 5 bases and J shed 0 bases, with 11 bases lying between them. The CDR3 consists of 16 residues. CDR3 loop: CASSTRTDSGANVLTF. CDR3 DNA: TGTGCCAGCAGCACAAGGACAGACTCTGGGGCCAACGTCCTGACTTTC.

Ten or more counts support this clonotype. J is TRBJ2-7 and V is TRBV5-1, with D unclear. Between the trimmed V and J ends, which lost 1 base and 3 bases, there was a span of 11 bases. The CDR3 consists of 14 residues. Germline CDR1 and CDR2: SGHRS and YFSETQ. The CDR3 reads CASSLSPDHYEQYF. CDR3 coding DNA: TGCGCCAGCAGCTTGTCTCCCGATCACTACGAGCAGTACTTC.

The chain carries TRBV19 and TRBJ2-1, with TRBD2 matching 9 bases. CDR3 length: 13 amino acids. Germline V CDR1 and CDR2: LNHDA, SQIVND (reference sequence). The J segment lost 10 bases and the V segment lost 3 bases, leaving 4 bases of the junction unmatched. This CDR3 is CASSILAGQEQFF. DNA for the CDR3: TGTGCCAGTAGTATTCTAGCGGGACAGGAGCAGTTCTTC.

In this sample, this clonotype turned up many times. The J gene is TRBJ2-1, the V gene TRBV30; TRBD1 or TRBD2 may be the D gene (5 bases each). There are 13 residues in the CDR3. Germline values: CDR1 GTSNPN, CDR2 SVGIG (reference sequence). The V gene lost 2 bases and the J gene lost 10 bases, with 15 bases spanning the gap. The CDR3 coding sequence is TGTGCCTGGAGTCAACCTGGGACGGCGGAGCAGTTCTTC. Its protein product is CAWSQPGTAEQFF.

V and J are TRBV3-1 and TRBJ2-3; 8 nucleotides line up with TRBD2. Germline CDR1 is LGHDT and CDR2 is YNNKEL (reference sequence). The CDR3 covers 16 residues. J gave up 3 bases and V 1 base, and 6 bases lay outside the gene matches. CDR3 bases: TGTGCCAGCAGCCAAGGACTAGCGAAGGGAACAGATACGCAGTATTTT. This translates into CASSQGLAKGTDTQYF.

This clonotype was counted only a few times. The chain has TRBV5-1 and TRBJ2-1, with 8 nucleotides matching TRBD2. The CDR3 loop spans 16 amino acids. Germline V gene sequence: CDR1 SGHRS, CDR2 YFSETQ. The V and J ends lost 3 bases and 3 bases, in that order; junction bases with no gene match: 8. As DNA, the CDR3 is TGCGCCAGCAGCTCTTCAGCGGGAGAATTCTACAATGAGCAGTTCTTC. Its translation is CASSSSAGEFYNEQFF.

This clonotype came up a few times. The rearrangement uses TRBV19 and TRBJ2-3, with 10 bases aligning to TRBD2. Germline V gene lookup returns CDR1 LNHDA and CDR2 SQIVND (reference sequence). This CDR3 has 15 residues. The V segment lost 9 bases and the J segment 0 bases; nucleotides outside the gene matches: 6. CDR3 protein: CASRTSGPSTDTQYF. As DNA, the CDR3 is TGTGCCAGCCGGACTAGCGGACCTAGCACAGATACGCAGTATTTT.

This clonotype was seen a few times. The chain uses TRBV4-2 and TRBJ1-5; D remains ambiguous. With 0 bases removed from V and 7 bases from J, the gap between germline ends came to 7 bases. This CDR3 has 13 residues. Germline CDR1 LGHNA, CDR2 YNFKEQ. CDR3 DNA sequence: TGTGCCAGCAGCCAAGATATGGGCCAGCCCCAGCATTTT. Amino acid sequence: CASSQDMGQPQHF.

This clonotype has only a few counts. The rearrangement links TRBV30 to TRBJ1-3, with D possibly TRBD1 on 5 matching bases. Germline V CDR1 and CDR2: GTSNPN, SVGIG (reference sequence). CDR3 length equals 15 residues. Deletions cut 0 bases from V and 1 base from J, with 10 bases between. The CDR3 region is CAWSVPGSSGNTIYF. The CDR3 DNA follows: TGTGCCTGGAGTGTTCCAGGGTCGTCTGGAAACACCATATATTTT.

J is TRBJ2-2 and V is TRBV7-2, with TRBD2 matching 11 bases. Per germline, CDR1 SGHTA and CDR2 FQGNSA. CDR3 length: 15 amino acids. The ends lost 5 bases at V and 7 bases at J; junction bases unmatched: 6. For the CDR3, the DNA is TGTGCCAGCAGCCCGCCGGGACTAGCGGACGGGGAGCTGTTTTTT. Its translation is CASSPPGLADGELFF.

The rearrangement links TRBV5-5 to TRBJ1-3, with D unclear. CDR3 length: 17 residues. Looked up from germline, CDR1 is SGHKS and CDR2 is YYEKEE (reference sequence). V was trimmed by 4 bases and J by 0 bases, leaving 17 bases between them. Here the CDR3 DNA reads TGTGCCAGCAGCAGATCTGTCGTGGAGTACTCTGGAAACACCATATATTTT. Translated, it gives CASSRSVVEYSGNTIYF.

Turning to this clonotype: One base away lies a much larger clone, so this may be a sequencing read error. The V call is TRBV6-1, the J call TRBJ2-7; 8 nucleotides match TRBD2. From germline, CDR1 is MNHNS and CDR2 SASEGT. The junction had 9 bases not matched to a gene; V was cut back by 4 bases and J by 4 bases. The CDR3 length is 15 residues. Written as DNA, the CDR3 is TGTGCCAGCAGTGGAGCGCGGGGGGCGGTTTACGAGCAGTACTTC. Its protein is CASSGARGAVYEQYF.